This TCR beta chain was sequenced during a study of regulatory T cells in long-lasting Graves disease. Broader study findings: Persistent patients had more shared public clonotypes (under 3,000) than new patients (roughly 900). With persistent disease, TRBV28, TRBJ1-2 and TRBJ2-5 were the favored segments.

This clonotype showed up many times. The antigen remains unidentified. Construction of the TCR beta libraries employed iRepertoire HTBI primers in conjunction with Arm-PCR of CDR3 regions. In the study's own analysis: Identification of gene segments yielded more than 60 TRBV and 13 to 15 TRBJ across samples. TCRdb fed the multiplex PCR reads into MiXCR, producing one record per CDR3 protein. Clone size and V and J calls follow TCRdb, not the original study. The repertoire holds more than 300,000 distinct CDR3 sequences, with about 20% as singletons. Time point meaning: persistent/refractory GD, antithyroid drugs over 5 years with positive TRAb. Making the TCR library involved RNA that had been extracted from PBMCs. Germline-derived CDR1 and CDR2 are LGHDT and YNNKEL (reference sequence). With V trimmed by 5 bases and J by 5 bases, 8 bases remained unmatched. The CDR3 is 15 amino acids.

The V and J genes are TRBV3-1 and TRBJ1-4, with 7 bases matching TRBD1. The material sequenced was peripheral blood mononuclear cells (PBMCs), taken when the disease was refractory, from a patient treated with antithyroid drugs. The source of this sequence is a female donor with Graves disease. The DNA of the CDR3 is TGTGCCAGCAGCGAGACCGGGACAGAGAATGAAAAACTGTTTTTT. Translated: CASSETGTENEKLFF.